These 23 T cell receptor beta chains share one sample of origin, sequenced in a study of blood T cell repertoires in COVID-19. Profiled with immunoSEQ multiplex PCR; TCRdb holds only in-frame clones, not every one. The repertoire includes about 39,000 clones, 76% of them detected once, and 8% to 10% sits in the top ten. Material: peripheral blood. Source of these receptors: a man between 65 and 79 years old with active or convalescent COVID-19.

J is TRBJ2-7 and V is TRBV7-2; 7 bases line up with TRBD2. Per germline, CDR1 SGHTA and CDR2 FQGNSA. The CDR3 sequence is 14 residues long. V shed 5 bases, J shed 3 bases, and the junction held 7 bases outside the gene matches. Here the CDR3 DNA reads TGTGCCAGCAGCCCCCCGGTAGCGGGCTACGAGCAGTACTTC. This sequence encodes CASSPPVAGYEQYF.

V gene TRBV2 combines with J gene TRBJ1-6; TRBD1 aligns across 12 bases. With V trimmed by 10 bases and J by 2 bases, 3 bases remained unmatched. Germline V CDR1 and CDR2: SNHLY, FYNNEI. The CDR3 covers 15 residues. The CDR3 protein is CATRDRGPYNSPLHF. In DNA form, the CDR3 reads TGTGCCACCCGGGACAGGGGGCCCTATAATTCACCCCTCCACTTT.

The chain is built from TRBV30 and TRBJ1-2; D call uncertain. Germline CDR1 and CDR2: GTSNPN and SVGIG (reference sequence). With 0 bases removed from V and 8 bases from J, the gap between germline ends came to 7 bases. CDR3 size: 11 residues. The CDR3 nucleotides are TGTGCCTGGAGTGTACATTGGGGCTACACCTTC. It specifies CAWSVHWGYTF.

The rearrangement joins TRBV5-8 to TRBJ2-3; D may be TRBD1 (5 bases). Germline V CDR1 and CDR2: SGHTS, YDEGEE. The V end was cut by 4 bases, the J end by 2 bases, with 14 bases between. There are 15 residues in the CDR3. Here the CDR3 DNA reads TGTGCCAGCAGCCCAAAGGGGCGAGTCACAGATACGCAGTATTTT. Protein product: CASSPKGRVTDTQYF.

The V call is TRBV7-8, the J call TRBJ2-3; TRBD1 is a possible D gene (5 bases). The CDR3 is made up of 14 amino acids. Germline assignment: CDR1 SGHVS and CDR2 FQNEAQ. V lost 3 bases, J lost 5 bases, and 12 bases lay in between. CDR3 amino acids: CASSLGPQGDTQYF. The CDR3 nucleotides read TGTGCCAGCAGCTTGGGCCCCCAGGGAGATACGCAGTATTTT.

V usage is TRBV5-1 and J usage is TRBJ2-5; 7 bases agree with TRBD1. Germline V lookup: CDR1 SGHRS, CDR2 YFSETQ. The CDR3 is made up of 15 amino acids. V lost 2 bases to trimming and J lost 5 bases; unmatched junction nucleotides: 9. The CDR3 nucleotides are TGCGCCAGCAGCTTTCCGCAGGGGGATTTCGAGACCCAGTACTTC. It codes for CASSFPQGDFETQYF. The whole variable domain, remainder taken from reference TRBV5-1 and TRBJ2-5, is KAGVTQTPRYLIKTRGQQVTLSCSPISGHRSVSWYQQTPGQGLQFLFEYFSETQRNKGNFPGRFSGRQFSNSRSEMNVSTLELGDSALYLCASSFPQGDFETQYFGPGTRLLVL.

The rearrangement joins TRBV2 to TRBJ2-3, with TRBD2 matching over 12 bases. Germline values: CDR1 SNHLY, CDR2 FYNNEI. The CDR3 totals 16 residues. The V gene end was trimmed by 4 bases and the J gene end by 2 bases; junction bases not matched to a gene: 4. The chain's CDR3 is CASSVLAGGYTDTQYF. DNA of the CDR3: TGTGCCAGCAGTGTACTAGCGGGGGGCTACACAGATACGCAGTATTTT.

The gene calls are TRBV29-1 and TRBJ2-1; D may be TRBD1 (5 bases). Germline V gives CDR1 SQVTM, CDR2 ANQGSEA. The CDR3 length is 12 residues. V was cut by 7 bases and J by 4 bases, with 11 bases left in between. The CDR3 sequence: CSARTHYNEQFF. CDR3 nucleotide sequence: TGCAGCGCTAGGACACATTACAATGAGCAGTTCTTC.

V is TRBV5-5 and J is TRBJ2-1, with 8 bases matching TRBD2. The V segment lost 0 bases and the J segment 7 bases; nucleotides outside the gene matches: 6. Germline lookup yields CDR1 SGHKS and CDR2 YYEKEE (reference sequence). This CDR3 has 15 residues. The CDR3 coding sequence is TGTGCCAGCAGCTTGGACGGGGGGGCCTGGAATGAGCAGTTCTTC. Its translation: CASSLDGGAWNEQFF.

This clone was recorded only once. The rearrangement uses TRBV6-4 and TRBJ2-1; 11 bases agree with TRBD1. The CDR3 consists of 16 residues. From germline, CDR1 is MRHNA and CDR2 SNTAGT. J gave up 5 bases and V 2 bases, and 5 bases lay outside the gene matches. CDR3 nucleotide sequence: TGTGCCAGCAGTGACCAGGGGACAGGGGGTCACAATGAGCAGTTCTTC. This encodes CASSDQGTGGHNEQFF.

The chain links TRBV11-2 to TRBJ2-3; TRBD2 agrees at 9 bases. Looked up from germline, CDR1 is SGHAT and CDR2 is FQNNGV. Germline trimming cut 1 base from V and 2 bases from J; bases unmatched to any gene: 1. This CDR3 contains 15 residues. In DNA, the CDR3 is TGTGCCAGCAGCTTAGGGACTAGCGTCACAGATACGCAGTATTTT. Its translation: CASSLGTSVTDTQYF.

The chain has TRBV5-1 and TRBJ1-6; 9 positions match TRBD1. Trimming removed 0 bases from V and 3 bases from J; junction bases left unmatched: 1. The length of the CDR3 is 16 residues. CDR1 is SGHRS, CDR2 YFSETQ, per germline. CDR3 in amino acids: CASSLGQGDYNSPLHF. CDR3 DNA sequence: TGCGCCAGCAGCTTGGGACAGGGGGACTATAATTCACCCCTCCACTTT.

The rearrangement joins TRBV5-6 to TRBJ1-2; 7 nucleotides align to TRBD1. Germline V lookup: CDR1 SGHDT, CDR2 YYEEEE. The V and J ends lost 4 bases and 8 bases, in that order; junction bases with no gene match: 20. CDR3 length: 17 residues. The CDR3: CASSPISRDSPLGGYTF. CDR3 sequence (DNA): TGTGCCAGCAGCCCTATTAGTCGGGACAGCCCATTGGGGGGCTACACCTTC.

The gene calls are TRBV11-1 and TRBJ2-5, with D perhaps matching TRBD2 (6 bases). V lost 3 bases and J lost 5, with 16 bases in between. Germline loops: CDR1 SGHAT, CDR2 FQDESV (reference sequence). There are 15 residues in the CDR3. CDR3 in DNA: TGTGCCAGCAGCTTCGGGACCCCAGGGAGGGAGACCCAGTACTTC. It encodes CASSFGTPGRETQYF.

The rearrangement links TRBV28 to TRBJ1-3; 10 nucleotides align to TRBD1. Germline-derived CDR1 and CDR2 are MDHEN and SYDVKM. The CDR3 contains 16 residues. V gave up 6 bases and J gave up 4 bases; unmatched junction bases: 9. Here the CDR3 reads CASSEGQGGFGNTIYF. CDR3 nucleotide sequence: TGTGCCAGCAGCGAAGGACAGGGGGGTTTCGGAAACACCATATATTTT.

DNA of the CDR3: TGTGCCAGCACCTCCCGGGGGGGGCGCGGCTACACCTTC. Translating it yields CASTSRGGRGYTF. The chain uses TRBV28 and TRBJ1-2, with D perhaps TRBD1 (6 bases). In germline, CDR1 is MDHEN, CDR2 SYDVKM. V dropped 7 bases and J dropped 8 bases, with 17 bases sitting between them. The CDR3 runs to 13 residues.

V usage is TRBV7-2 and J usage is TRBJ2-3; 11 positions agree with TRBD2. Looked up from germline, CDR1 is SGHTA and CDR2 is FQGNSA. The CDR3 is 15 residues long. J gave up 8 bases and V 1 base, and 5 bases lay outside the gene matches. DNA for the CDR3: TGTGCCAGCAGCTTAGATAGCGGGGGGGCGAGTACGCAGTATTTT. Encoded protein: CASSLDSGGASTQYF.

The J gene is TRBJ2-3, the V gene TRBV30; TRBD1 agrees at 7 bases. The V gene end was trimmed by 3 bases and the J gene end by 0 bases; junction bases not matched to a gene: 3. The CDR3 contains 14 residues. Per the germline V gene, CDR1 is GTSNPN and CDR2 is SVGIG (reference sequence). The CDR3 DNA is TGTGCCTGGAGACAGGGGTCTAGCACAGATACGCAGTATTTT. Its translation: CAWRQGSSTDTQYF.

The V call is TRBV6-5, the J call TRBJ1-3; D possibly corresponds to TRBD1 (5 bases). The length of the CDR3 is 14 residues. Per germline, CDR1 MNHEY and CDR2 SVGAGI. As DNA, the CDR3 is TGTGCAGAGGGAGGGGACTACTCTGGAAACACCATATATTTT. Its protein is CAEGGDYSGNTIYF.

The DNA of the CDR3 is TGTGCCAGTAGTCGTGGCAGGGAGGTAAACAATCAGCCCCAGCATTTT. This encodes CASSRGREVNNQPQHF. This rearrangement joins TRBV19 to TRBJ1-5, with D perhaps TRBD1 (5 bases). Germline assignment: CDR1 LNHDA and CDR2 SQIVND (reference sequence). The V end lost 5 bases, the J end lost 3 bases, and 17 bases lay between the germline ends. This CDR3 region has 16 residues. The full variable domain, its missing parts supplied by reference TRBV19 and TRBJ1-5, is DGGITQSPKYLFRKEGQNVTLSCEQNLNHDAMYWYRQDPGQGLRLIYYSQIVNDFQKGDIAEGYSVSREKKESFPLTVTSAQKNPTAFYLCASSRGREVNNQPQHFGDGTRLSIL.

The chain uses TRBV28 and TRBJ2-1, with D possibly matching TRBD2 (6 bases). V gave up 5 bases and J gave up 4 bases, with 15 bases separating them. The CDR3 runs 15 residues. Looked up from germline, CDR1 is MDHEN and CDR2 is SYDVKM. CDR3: CASSRLADLYNEQFF. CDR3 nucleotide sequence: TGTGCCAGCAGTCGTTTAGCGGATCTATACAATGAGCAGTTCTTC.

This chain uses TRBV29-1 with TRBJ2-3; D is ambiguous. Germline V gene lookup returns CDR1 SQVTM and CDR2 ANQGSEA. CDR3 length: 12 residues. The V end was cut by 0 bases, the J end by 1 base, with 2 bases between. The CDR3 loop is CSVEDGTDTQYF. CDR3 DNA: TGCAGCGTTGAAGACGGCACAGATACGCAGTATTTT.

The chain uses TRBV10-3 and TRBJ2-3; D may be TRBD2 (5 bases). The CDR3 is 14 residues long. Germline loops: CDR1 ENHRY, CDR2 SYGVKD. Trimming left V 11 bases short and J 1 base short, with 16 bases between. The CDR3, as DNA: TGTGCCCTACGAGAGGGCTTAGGCACAGATACGCAGTATTTT. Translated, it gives CALREGLGTDTQYF.